This TCR beta chain was observed in a study of T cells in Graves' hyperthyroidism and ophthalmopathy (dated by TCRdb to about 2019). General notes on the study: Peripheral blood samples were taken at the time of initial diagnosis, prior to any treatment. The 75 to 100 discovery patients were divided at random into training and test sets in a 7:3 ratio. TCR V-J signatures able to tell the groups apart were searched for in a discovery cohort of 90 to 100 patients, of whom under 45 had Graves' ophthalmopathy and 55 to 65 had stable Graves' hyperthyroidism. In addition, the study compared T-cell repertoires in thyroid tissue and in blood from roughly 6 Graves' hyperthyroidism patients. According to the paper, TCR Vbeta CDR3 sequencing was carried out on about 140 peripheral blood samples, which came from over 40 ophthalmopathy, 75 to 80 hyperthyroidism and approximately 17 progressor patients. After blood sampling, hyperthyroidism patients were treated with methimazole at a starting dose of 30 mg daily, and ophthalmopathy patients were treated with high-dose intravenous methylprednisolone. An independent validation cohort of 18 to 20 hyperthyroidism patients and 17 patients who later progressed to ophthalmopathy tested prospective prediction of ophthalmopathy.

The TCR beta CDR3 regions were amplified from RNA transcripts. For the first round of RT-PCR on the TCR CDR3, the HTBI primer set was used together with the Qiagen OneStep RT-PCR kit. Libraries were constructed in a second round of multiplex PCR, after which size selection and purification were performed. Sequencing of the libraries was done on an Illumina HiSeq2000 using paired-end 100 bp reads. The study's own analysis went as follows. SOAPnuke was used to process the raw data, with reads discarded if the reads contained adapters or uncalled bases, had a mean Phred below 15, or lacked an exact constant-primer or identifier match. COPE v1.2.5 was used to merge the high-quality paired reads, and each unique nucleotide sequence was defined as a clonotype. MiTCR v1.1 was used to align the clonotypes against IMGT TRBV, TRBD and TRBJ reference segments. Only V-J combinations with frequency above 0.0001, covering 99% to 99.2% of repertoires, were analysed. A TCS score was defined as the ratio of F50 (clonal expansion) to E x V (chaos), with BLOSUM62-based TCRdist applied between CDR3 peptides within each V-J. Welch's t-statistics and random forest reduced roughly 540 V-J features to 13, which were used in a naive Bayes classifier (R e1071). TCRdb reanalyzed the raw reads on its own, using fastp at Q25 for trimming and MiXCR for clone calling, and kept in-frame beta chains. For every CDR3 protein sequence, its rows merge into one entry that carries the most common genes and DNA. The V and J calls and clone size come from TCRdb's table, not from the authors' own analysis. Counted in this sample were approximately 300,000 distinct CDR3 sequences; roughly 19% of them appeared once. The ten largest make up about two fifths of the sample.

V was cut back by 1 base and J by 1 base, leaving a gap of 17 bases between them. CDR1 is given as SGHRS and CDR2 as YFSETQ, both from the germline V gene. The CDR3 runs 17 residues from the cysteine to the phenylalanine. CDR3 DNA is the only sequence kept; it has 51 bases, read in frame from the first base. This clonotype was seen a few times. The clone's antigen remains unknown. Base quality data are lacking; no much larger clone is found one base away. Summary of the overall study and its limitations: Most expanded thyroid clonotypes (frequency above 0.001) were also detected in blood, suggesting blood repertoires may reflect thyroid immune responses. In validation, progression to ophthalmopathy was predicted by the model with 65% to 71% sensitivity and around 75% specificity, a median of approximately 6.5 months before onset. No statistical method was used to fix the sample size in advance, and group allocation was not hidden from the investigators. In cross-validation, a model built on a 13 V-J signature told ophthalmopathy apart from stable hyperthyroidism with 85% to 90% sensitivity and around 81% specificity, and in testing the same model reached 80%/75%.

In the ophthalmopathy patients, disease was moderately to severely active, with a Clinical Activity Score of 3 or more, a NOSPECS grade of 4 or more, and a duration of less than 3 months. The study excluded patients with uncontrolled infections, other autoimmune diseases, pregnancy or lactation. Clinical symptoms, serum thyroxine and TRAb, thyroid ultrasound, and orbital computed tomography formed the basis for the diagnoses. PBMCs were isolated from about 10 ml of fresh peripheral blood by Ficoll-Paque density gradient centrifugation. Total RNA was extracted using Trizol reagent, and RNA quality was assessed on an Agilent 2100 Bioanalyzer.

The sequencing input was blood. The chain links TRBV5-1 with TRBJ1-1; perhaps TRBD1 is the D gene, with 6 bases matching. The sequence came from a man aged 50 to 59 with Graves' ophthalmopathy. This receptor carries the CDR3 CASSLFVQGTGNTEAFF. The bases read TGCGCCAGCAGCTTGTTTGTCCAGGGGACGGGGAACACTGAAGCTTTCTTT.